Shown below are 8 T cell receptor beta chains from a single sample sequenced in a study of tumor and adjacent non-tumor tissue in lung cancer. RNA was extracted from bulk tissue without any cell sorting. A modified ARM-PCR protocol with three rounds of nested PCR amplified TCRbeta. TCRdb recomputed calls from the multiplex PCR reads with MiXCR, one row per CDR3 protein. The repertoire holds some 200,000 distinct CDR3 sequences, with 60% to 75% as singletons. Sequencing was carried out using lung tumor tissue. Every receptor here comes from a man aged 55 to 70 with non-small cell lung cancer.

This clonotype was seen ten or more times. J is TRBJ1-2 and V is TRBV20-1; D unclear. V was pared by 6 bases and J by 0 bases, with 14 bases between. CDR1 DFQATT and CDR2 SNEGSKA come from the germline V gene (reference sequence). The CDR3 extends over 14 amino acids. CDR3 loop: CSADRETPNYGYTF. DNA of the CDR3: TGCAGTGCCGACCGAGAAACCCCTAACTATGGCTACACCTTC.

This clonotype was counted many times. The gene calls are TRBV6-6 and TRBJ2-7, with D perhaps being TRBD1 or TRBD2 (5 bases each). V lost 4 bases and J 3 bases, leaving 7 bases between the germline ends. The CDR3 sequence is 12 residues long. Germline lookup yields CDR1 MNHNY and CDR2 SVGAGI (reference sequence). In DNA form, the CDR3 reads TGTGCCAGCAGTTGGGACGGCTACGAGCAGTACTTC. Residues: CASSWDGYEQYF.

The rearrangement uses TRBV20-1 and TRBJ2-1; 8 nucleotides agree with TRBD2. The CDR3 has 14 amino acids. With 7 bases clipped from V and 7 bases from J, the junction kept 12 bases outside the gene matches. Per the germline V gene, CDR1 is DFQATT and CDR2 is SNEGSKA (reference sequence). The CDR3 loop reads CSVPGASGYNEQFF. The DNA for the CDR3 is TGCAGTGTCCCAGGGGCTAGCGGGTATAATGAGCAGTTCTTC.

This clonotype was observed a handful of times. The chain is built from TRBV6-2 or TRBV6-3 and TRBJ1-2; no reliable D call. The CDR3 runs to 13 residues. Trimming took off 0 bases at V and 5 bases at J, with 7 bases between the two ends. Germline V gives CDR1 MNHEY, CDR2 SVGEGT. The CDR3 DNA reads as TGTGCCAGCAGTTACTCGGATGGATATGGCTACACCTTC. Amino acid sequence: CASSYSDGYGYTF.

This clonotype was counted only a few times. This may be a read error, as it is one base from a much larger clone. V gene TRBV20-1 combines with J gene TRBJ2-6, with 8 bases identical to TRBD1. CDR3 length equals 16 residues. Per the germline V gene, CDR1 is DFQATT and CDR2 is SNEGSKA (reference sequence). The CDR3 DNA sequence: TGCAGTGCTCGGCCCAGGGGGCTTACTGGGGTCAACGTCCTGACTTTC. Amino acid sequence: CSARPRGLTGVNVLTF.

Worth noting for this clonotype: The CDR3 does not end in the conserved phenylalanine or tryptophan, so this is likely a read error. CDR3 DNA: TGCAGTGCGGGTCGTCCAGGATGGGAGGAGACCCAGTACTCC. Protein: CSAGRPGWEETQYS. The V call is TRBV20-1, the J call TRBJ2-5; TRBD2 is a possible D gene (5 bases). Germline V gene sequence: CDR1 DFQATT, CDR2 SNEGSKA (reference sequence). The V gene lost 6 bases and the J gene lost 5 bases, with 19 bases spanning the gap. This CDR3 spans 14 amino acids.

With regard to this clonotype: A read error may be the cause here, since a much bigger clone is one base away. DNA for the CDR3: TGTGACAGCAGCTTCGGGGCGCTGACTAACATTCAGTACTTC. Protein sequence: CDSSFGALTNIQYF. The chain employs TRBV11-3 and TRBJ2-4, with D perhaps given as TRBD1 or TRBD2 (5 bases each). There are 14 residues in the CDR3. The V gene's germline CDR1 is SGHNT and CDR2 YENEEA.

Concerning this clonotype itself: This may be a read error, as it is one base from a much larger clone. The V and J genes are TRBV20-1 and TRBJ1-1; D remains ambiguous. CDR1 is DFQATT and CDR2 is SNEGSKA in the germline V gene (reference sequence). The V end was cut by 4 bases, the J end by 0 bases, with 9 bases between. This CDR3 contains 13 residues. CDR3 bases: TGCAGTGCTAAGCAGCCGCTGAACACTGAAGCTTTCTTT. Protein: CSAKQPLNTEAFF.